The clone carrying this TCR beta chain was seen a handful of times. The study amplified TCR beta CDR3 regions using RNA transcripts. HTBI-primed first-round RT-PCR preceded second-round multiplex PCR. TCRdb analysed the multiplex PCR reads with MiXCR anew, one entry per CDR3 protein. The table includes about 550,000 distinct CDR3 sequences, about 35% detected once. The sample belongs to a study of Graves' ophthalmopathy and Graves' hyperthyroidism. With V trimmed by 5 bases and J by 4 bases, 10 bases remained unmatched. This CDR3 comprises 17 residues. From germline, CDR1 is SQVTM and CDR2 ANQGSEA. V is TRBV29-1 and J is TRBJ2-3; 15 bases align to TRBD2. The clonotype comes from an adult man with Graves' hyperthyroidism. Specimen: peripheral blood or thyroid tissue (not recorded which). This chain's CDR3 is CSVRGGLAGGPADTQYF. Written as DNA, the CDR3 is TGCAGCGTTCGGGGTGGACTAGCGGGAGGGCCCGCAGATACGCAGTATTTT.